Below, one T cell receptor beta chain is given with its context. The V end was cut by 6 bases, the J end by 7 bases, with 7 bases between. The CDR3 length is 12 residues. Germline V gene sequence: CDR1 MNHEY, CDR2 SMNVEV (reference sequence). The record originates from a study of OX40 agonist ivuxolimab in advanced cancers. This table comes from immunoSEQ multiplex PCR, and its TCRdb copy is limited to in-frame clones, with some not included. The sample consists of about 72,000 clones, 89% of them appearing once. The sequencing used CD4+ or CD8+ T cells sorted from blood, collected in a trial of the OX40 agonist ivuxolimab. This chain links TRBV27 with TRBJ1-6; D gene uncertain. This clonotype was obtained from an adult with an advanced solid tumor such as melanoma, head and neck, liver or kidney cancer. CDR3 sequence reads: CASRTLNSPLHF. The CDR3 DNA is TGTGCCAGCAGGACCCTGAATTCACCCCTCCACTTT.